This passage covers 16 T cell receptor beta chains from one sample sequenced in a study of CD8 T cells in Susac syndrome. RNA totalling roughly 0.5 to 1 ug underwent reverse transcription with random hexamers. TCRdb itself ran the immunoSEQ multiplex PCR reads through MiXCR, one entry per CDR3 protein. The sample contains some 150,000 distinct CDR3 sequences, around 96% of which appear only once. Sequenced sample: CD4+ T cells from PBMCs. Receptors originate from a human donor with Susac syndrome.

The rearrangement links TRBV12-3 or TRBV12-4 to TRBJ2-3; perhaps TRBD2 as D (6 bases). Between the trimmed V and J ends, which lost 8 bases and 4 bases, there was a span of 16 bases. This CDR3 is 14 amino acids long. The CDR3, as DNA: TGTGCCAGCTCCGGGGACTCTCCGCCAGATACGCAGTATTTT. Translating gives CASSGDSPPDTQYF.

The chain uses TRBV27 and TRBJ2-7, with TRBD1 identical over 7 bases. The V gene end was trimmed by 8 bases and the J gene end by 2 bases; junction bases not matched to a gene: 9. This CDR3 region has 14 residues. Germline-derived CDR1 and CDR2 are MNHEY and SMNVEV (reference sequence). CDR3 DNA: TGTGCCAGCTCCCCCGGACAGGCGGCCTACGAGCAGTACTTC. Encoded protein: CASSPGQAAYEQYF.

This CDR3 is CASSLDRDSGKQKQFF. CDR3 nucleotide sequence: TGTGCCAGCAGCTTAGATCGGGACTCGGGAAAACAAAAGCAGTTCTTC. The rearrangement uses TRBV7-8 and TRBJ2-1, with a tentative D call TRBD2 (6 bases). The germline V gene encodes CDR1 SGHVS and CDR2 FQNEAQ. The V end lost 1 base, the J end lost 11 bases, and 21 bases lay between the germline ends. This CDR3 contains 16 residues.

The rearrangement links TRBV5-1 to TRBJ1-2; D unresolved. Germline CDR1 reads SGHRS; CDR2 reads YFSETQ. V dropped 2 bases and J dropped 4 bases, with 9 bases sitting between them. The CDR3 totals 13 residues. CDR3 amino acids: CASSLEMPYGYTF. CDR3 in DNA: TGCGCCAGCAGCTTAGAAATGCCCTATGGCTACACCTTC.

The gene calls are TRBV18 and TRBJ1-5, with TRBD1 matching over 8 bases. The germline V gene has CDR1 KGHSH and CDR2 LQKENI. With V trimmed by 3 bases and J by 5 bases, 12 bases remained unmatched. This CDR3 has 17 amino acids. This chain's CDR3 is CASSPQVTGGRDQPQHF. Here the CDR3 DNA reads TGTGCCAGCTCACCTCAAGTAACAGGGGGTCGAGATCAGCCCCAGCATTTT.

This clonotype was seen just once. The rearrangement links TRBV14 to TRBJ2-7, with D perhaps given as TRBD1 or TRBD2 (5 bases each). Germline CDR1 and CDR2: SGHDN and FVKESK. Trimming cost V 5 bases and J 5 bases, with 16 bases left between them. The CDR3 length is 14 residues. The CDR3 DNA reads TGTGCCAGCAGCTTTGGGGGAGTTGGGGACGAGCAGTACTTC. Its protein product is CASSFGGVGDEQYF.

The chain uses TRBV12-5 and TRBJ1-4; 7 bases map to TRBD1. The CDR3 covers 14 residues. Germline CDR1 is LGHNT and CDR2 is FRNRAP. V lost 6 bases, J lost 7 bases, and 8 bases stayed unmatched. The CDR3 region has the DNA TGTGCTAGTGGCCGGGGACAGTTCGGTGAAAAACTGTTTTTT. Encoded protein: CASGRGQFGEKLFF.

V and J are TRBV12-5 and TRBJ1-2; 7 nucleotides line up with TRBD1. The CDR3 sequence is 15 residues long. V trimming: 3 bases; J trimming: 4 bases; junction bases outside the gene matches: 8. Germline lookup yields CDR1 LGHNT and CDR2 FRNRAP. The CDR3 sequence is CASGFRRGDRYGYTF. In DNA form, the CDR3 reads TGTGCTAGTGGTTTCCGCAGGGGGGACCGCTATGGCTACACCTTC.

This clonotype has only one observation. The chain recombines TRBV15 with TRBJ2-7; 15 bases are shared with TRBD2. Germline CDR1 and CDR2: LNHNV and YYDKDF (reference sequence). After removal of 3 bases from V and 6 bases from J, the junction contained 12 bases not matched to a gene. This CDR3 spans 18 amino acids. Here the CDR3 reads CATSRRAGLAGGLGEQYF. Here the CDR3 DNA reads TGTGCCACCAGCAGGAGAGCGGGACTAGCGGGGGGTTTAGGCGAGCAGTACTTC.

The V and J genes are TRBV10-3 and TRBJ2-3; 15 bases align to TRBD2. CDR1 ENHRY and CDR2 SYGVKD come from the germline V gene. J lost 5 bases, V lost 10 bases, and 13 bases had no gene match. This CDR3 has 17 amino acids. The CDR3 spells CATQRRTSGGAEDTQYF. In DNA, the CDR3 is TGTGCCACCCAGAGGCGGACTAGCGGGGGGGCCGAAGATACGCAGTATTTT.

The chain employs TRBV21-1 and TRBJ2-7. TRBV21-1 corresponds to a pseudogene. The CDR3 covers 14 residues. This chain's CDR3 is CASSKAATYYEQYF. The CDR3 DNA reads as TGTGCCAGCAGCAAAGCGGCGACTTACTACGAGCAGTACTTC.

This clonotype was picked up one time. The rearrangement uses TRBV7-2 and TRBJ1-5, with D perhaps matching TRBD1 (5 bases). The CDR3 runs to 13 residues. Per the germline V gene, CDR1 is SGHTA and CDR2 is FQGNSA. The V end lost 5 bases, the J end lost 7 bases, and 12 bases lay between the germline ends. CDR3 amino acids: CASSARVGQPQHF. In DNA form, the CDR3 reads TGTGCCAGCAGCGCCAGGGTGGGACAGCCCCAGCATTTT.

V is TRBV5-1 and J is TRBJ2-7; D call uncertain. Trimming shortened V by 4 bases and J by 7 bases, and 12 bases separated the two germline ends. This CDR3 is built from 12 residues. Germline CDR1 and CDR2: SGHRS and YFSETQ. The DNA for the CDR3 is TGCGCCAGCAGCCGGCCAAGAGAAGAGCAGTACTTC. Translation gives CASSRPREEQYF.

This sequence joins TRBV12-3 or TRBV12-4 and TRBJ2-1; 8 bases are shared with TRBD2. The CDR3 has 15 residues. After removal of 4 bases from V and 9 bases from J, the junction contained 11 bases not matched to a gene. The CDR3, as DNA: TGTGCCAGCAGTTCAGGGACTAGGGTCGGGGGTGAGCAGTTCTTC. Its protein product is CASSSGTRVGGEQFF.

As DNA, the CDR3 is TGCGCCAGCAGCTTGGCCGGGACAGAGTCCGAAAAACTGTTTTTT. Protein sequence: CASSLAGTESEKLFF. This chain connects TRBV5-1 to TRBJ1-4; TRBD1 aligns across 7 bases. The J segment lost 8 bases and the V segment lost 0 bases, leaving 7 bases of the junction unmatched. Germline CDR1 SGHRS, CDR2 YFSETQ. The CDR3 length is 15 residues.

The chain recombines TRBV9 with TRBJ2-7, with D perhaps matching TRBD1 (6 bases). V shed 3 bases and J shed 7 bases, with 11 bases lying between them. Per germline, CDR1 SGDLS and CDR2 YYNGEE. The CDR3 has 12 amino acids. CDR3 loop: CASSAPDREQYF. In nucleotides, the CDR3 is TGTGCCAGCAGCGCACCAGACAGGGAGCAGTACTTC. The full variable domain, with the rest looked up from reference TRBV9 and TRBJ2-7, is DSGVTQTPKHLITATGQRVTLRCSPRSGDLSVYWYQQSLDQGLQFLIQYYNGEERAKGNILERFSAQQFPDLHSELNLSSLELGDSALYFCASSAPDREQYFGPGTRLTVT.